This T cell receptor (beta chain) comes out of a study of OX40 agonist ivuxolimab in advanced cancers. The table came from immunoSEQ multiplex PCR; TCRdb's copy has only in-frame clones and leaves some out. The sample has about 110,000 clones, approximately 89% seen once. With 6 bases removed from V and 5 bases from J, the gap between germline ends came to 17 bases. The germline CDR1 and CDR2 sequences are MNHNS and SASEGT. The length of the CDR3 is 15 residues. This clonotype was sampled from an adult with an advanced solid tumor such as melanoma, head and neck, liver or kidney cancer. This specimen consisted of CD4+ or CD8+ T cells sorted from blood, obtained in a trial of the OX40 agonist ivuxolimab. This rearrangement joins TRBV6-1 to TRBJ2-1; D remains unclear. The CDR3 DNA reads TGTGCCAGCAGGGATATCAGAGGCAGCAACAATGAGCAGTTCTTC. Amino acid sequence: CASRDIRGSNNEQFF.